A single sample gave rise to the 18 T cell receptor beta chains below, sequenced in a study of blood T cell repertoires in COVID-19. Sequenced by immunoSEQ multiplex PCR; TCRdb stores in-frame clones only, minus some. The table lists a few hundred thousand clones, 86% of them singletons, with roughly 14% in the top ten. Sequenced material: peripheral blood. These receptors all come from a woman in her 70s with COVID-19, enrolled during active disease.

This rearrangement joins TRBV13 to TRBJ1-2, with D perhaps matching TRBD1 (6 bases). Germline V lookup: CDR1 PRHDT, CDR2 FYEKMQ (reference sequence). Deletions cut 6 bases from V and 8 bases from J, with 22 bases between. The CDR3 is 15 residues long. The CDR3 region has the DNA TGTGCCAGCAGTACCGGCGCCAACCAGGGGTTGGGCTACACCTTC. Translated: CASSTGANQGLGYTF.

The gene calls are TRBV23-1 and TRBJ2-6; D remains unclear. TRBV23-1 is sorted into the ORF group, with uncertain function. Trimming took off 6 bases at V and 1 base at J, with 4 bases between the two ends. This CDR3 contains 13 residues. The CDR3 loop is CASRLSGANVLTF. The CDR3 DNA is TGCGCCAGCAGACTATCTGGGGCCAACGTCCTGACTTTC.

V and J are TRBV6-2 or TRBV6-3 and TRBJ2-1, with 13 nucleotides matching TRBD2. The germline CDR1 and CDR2 sequences are MNHEY and SVGEGT. The V and J ends lost 6 bases and 5 bases, in that order; junction bases with no gene match: 4. The CDR3 consists of 15 residues. The CDR3 region is CASSEGLAGNNEQFF. The CDR3 DNA follows: TGTGCCAGCAGCGAGGGACTAGCGGGGAACAATGAGCAGTTCTTC.

The chain is built from TRBV7-2 and TRBJ2-6; 7 nucleotides line up with TRBD2. Looked up from germline, CDR1 is SGHTA and CDR2 is FQGNSA. The CDR3 spans 19 residues. Unmatched junction bases numbered 9, after V lost 1 base and J lost 0 bases. The CDR3 DNA reads as TGTGCCAGCAGCTTAGGGGTCCAGCGGGGACTCTCTGGGGCCAACGTCCTGACTTTC. Translated: CASSLGVQRGLSGANVLTF.

This chain links TRBV5-6 with TRBJ1-1; D possibly corresponds to TRBD1 (5 bases). CDR3 length: 12 residues. Trimming pared 4 bases from V and 6 bases from J, leaving 10 bases between. CDR1 and CDR2 (germline): SGHDT, YYEEEE. The CDR3 bases are TGTGCCAGCAGCGCCAGGGTTGCTGAAGCTTTCTTT. Its translation is CASSARVAEAFF. Variable domain in full (rest from reference TRBV5-6 and TRBJ1-1): DAGVTQSPTHLIKTRGQQVTLRCSPKSGHDTVSWYQQALGQGPQFIFQYYEEEERQRGNFPDRFSGHQFPNYSSELNVNALLLGDSALYLCASSARVAEAFFGQGTRLTVV.

The V gene is TRBV21-1, the J gene TRBJ1-5; the D call in the table, TRBD1, was not verified against the DNA. TRBV21-1 is classified as a pseudogene. CDR3 size: 17 residues. The CDR3 sequence: CASIFGQLTGGNQPQHF. The CDR3 DNA sequence: TGTGCCAGTATATTTGGACAGCTGACCGGCGGCAATCAGCCCCAGCATTTT.

The chain has TRBV6-5 and TRBJ2-2; D gene unclear. The CDR3 loop spans 14 amino acids. V was trimmed by 6 bases and J by 2 bases, leaving 10 bases between them. Germline V gives CDR1 MNHEY, CDR2 SVGAGI. The CDR3 coding sequence is TGTGCCAGCAGCCTATCTACCAACACCGGGGAGCTGTTTTTT. This encodes CASSLSTNTGELFF.

The chain employs TRBV6-6 and TRBJ1-5, with D perhaps TRBD1 (5 bases). The CDR3 covers 15 residues. Deletions cut 4 bases from V and 7 bases from J, with 17 bases between. Germline V CDR1 and CDR2: MNHNY, SVGAGI (reference sequence). The CDR3 region is CASSWGSQGGQPQHF. The CDR3 DNA reads as TGTGCCAGCAGTTGGGGGTCCCAGGGAGGCCAGCCCCAGCATTTT.

The chain is built from TRBV5-6 and TRBJ1-2; TRBD1 aligns across 8 bases. V was clipped by 3 bases and J by 4 bases; unmatched bases: 5. Germline V lookup: CDR1 SGHDT, CDR2 YYEEEE. CDR3 length equals 14 residues. CDR3 bases: TGTGCCAGCAGCTCTGGACAGGGCGGCTATGGCTACACCTTC. This gives the protein CASSSGQGGYGYTF.

The V gene is TRBV30, the J gene TRBJ1-1; 7 bases align to TRBD1. There are 12 residues in the CDR3. Germline V gene sequence: CDR1 GTSNPN, CDR2 SVGIG (reference sequence). The trim removed 2 bases at V and 10 bases at J, leaving 7 bases unmatched. CDR3 protein: CAWSPDRVGAFF. CDR3 nucleotides: TGTGCCTGGAGTCCCGACAGGGTCGGAGCTTTCTTT.

The gene calls are TRBV4-1 and TRBJ1-6; the D is unclear. The CDR3 contains 18 residues. CDR1 is MGHRA and CDR2 is YSYEKL in the germline V gene. V shed 4 bases and J shed 5 bases, with 21 bases lying between them. CDR3 amino acids: CASSPRLTGRIDNSPLHF. As DNA, the CDR3 is TGCGCCAGCAGCCCCCGGCTTACGGGTAGAATTGATAATTCACCCCTCCACTTT.

V usage is TRBV28 and J usage is TRBJ2-1; D perhaps matches TRBD2 (5 bases). The germline V gene has CDR1 MDHEN and CDR2 SYDVKM. The V and J ends lost 2 bases and 5 bases respectively, with 16 bases between them. The CDR3 is made up of 16 amino acids. CDR3 region: CASSLPVGVGHNEQFF. The CDR3 bases are TGTGCCAGCAGTTTACCGGTCGGGGTAGGGCACAATGAGCAGTTCTTC.

The chain has TRBV2 and TRBJ1-1, with 7 positions matching TRBD1. V gave up 9 bases and J gave up 4 bases; unmatched junction bases: 20. Germline V gives CDR1 SNHLY, CDR2 FYNNEI. The CDR3 has 17 residues. For the CDR3, the DNA is TGTGCCAGTGGTTCGAACCTCGACAGGGTGGGCGGCACTGAAGCTTTCTTT. Amino acids: CASGSNLDRVGGTEAFF. The full variable domain, with the rest looked up from reference TRBV2 and TRBJ1-1, is EPEVTQTPSHQVTQMGQEVILRCVPISNHLYFYWYRQILGQKVEFLVSFYNNEISEKSEIFDDQFSVERPDGSNFTLKIRSTKLEDSAMYFCASGSNLDRVGGTEAFFGQGTRLTVV.

The gene calls are TRBV1 and TRBJ2-3; TRBD1 is the table's D call and was not checked against the DNA. TRBV1 is deemed a pseudogene. CDR3 size: 12 residues. The CDR3 loop is CTSGQGTDTQYF. The CDR3 DNA follows: TGCACCTCAGGACAGGGGACAGATACGCAGTATTTT.

This rearrangement joins TRBV7-9 to TRBJ2-6; 7 bases match TRBD1. The CDR3 has 17 amino acids. J lost 4 bases, V lost 5 bases, and 11 bases had no gene match. CDR1 SEHNR and CDR2 FQNEAQ come from the germline V gene (reference sequence). In DNA, the CDR3 is TGTGCCAGCAGCCCCCGGGACAGACCCCTGGGGGCCAACGTCCTGACTTTC. Its translation is CASSPRDRPLGANVLTF.

This rearrangement joins TRBV7-7 to TRBJ2-2, with D perhaps TRBD2 (6 bases). CDR3 length: 13 amino acids. CDR1 SSHAT and CDR2 FNYEAQ come from the germline V gene (reference sequence). Trimming removed 5 bases from V and 8 bases from J, with 12 bases in between. In DNA, the CDR3 is TGTGCCAGCAGCGCCGGGGGAGAAGGGGAGCTGTTTTTT. Translating gives CASSAGGEGELFF.

This chain's CDR3 is CASSLDLGGRRGYTF. CDR3 nucleotides: TGTGCCAGCAGTTTAGATTTGGGGGGGCGAAGAGGCTACACCTTC. The chain combines TRBV28 with TRBJ1-2, with D perhaps matching TRBD1 (6 bases). Germline V lookup: CDR1 MDHEN, CDR2 SYDVKM. Trimming shortened V by 2 bases and J by 8 bases, and 18 bases separated the two germline ends. This CDR3 has 15 residues.

The gene calls are TRBV7-2 and TRBJ1-2; 7 bases match TRBD1. This CDR3 contains 14 residues. V shed 0 bases and J 3 bases; nucleotides not matched to a gene: 1. Germline loops: CDR1 SGHTA, CDR2 FQGNSA. CDR3 protein: CASSLAGTDYGYTF. Written as DNA, the CDR3 is TGTGCCAGCAGCTTAGCGGGGACAGACTATGGCTACACCTTC.